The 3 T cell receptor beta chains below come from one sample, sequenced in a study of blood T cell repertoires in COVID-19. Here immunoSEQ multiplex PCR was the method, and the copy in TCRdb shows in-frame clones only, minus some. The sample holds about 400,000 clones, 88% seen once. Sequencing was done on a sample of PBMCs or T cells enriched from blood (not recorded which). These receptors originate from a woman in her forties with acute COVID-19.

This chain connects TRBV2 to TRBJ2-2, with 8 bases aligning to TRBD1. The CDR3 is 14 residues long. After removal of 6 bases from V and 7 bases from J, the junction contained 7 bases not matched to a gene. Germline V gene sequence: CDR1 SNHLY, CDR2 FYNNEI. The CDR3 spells CASRVDRAIGELFF. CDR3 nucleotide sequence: TGTGCCAGCAGGGTGGACAGGGCCATCGGGGAGCTGTTTTTT.

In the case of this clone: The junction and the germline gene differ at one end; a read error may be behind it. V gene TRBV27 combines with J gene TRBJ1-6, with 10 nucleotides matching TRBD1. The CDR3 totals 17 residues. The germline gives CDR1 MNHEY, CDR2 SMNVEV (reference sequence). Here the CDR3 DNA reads TGTGCCAGCAGTATATCATCTTGGGACAGGGGATTTTCACCCCTCCACTTT. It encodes CASSISSWDRGFSPLHF.

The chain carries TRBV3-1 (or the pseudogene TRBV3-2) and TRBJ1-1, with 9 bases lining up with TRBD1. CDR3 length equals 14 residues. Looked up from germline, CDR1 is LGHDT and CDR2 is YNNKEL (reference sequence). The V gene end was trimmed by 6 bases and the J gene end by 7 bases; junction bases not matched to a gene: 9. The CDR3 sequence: CASSPDRGSSEAFF. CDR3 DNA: TGTGCCAGCAGTCCCGACAGGGGGTCTAGTGAAGCTTTCTTT.